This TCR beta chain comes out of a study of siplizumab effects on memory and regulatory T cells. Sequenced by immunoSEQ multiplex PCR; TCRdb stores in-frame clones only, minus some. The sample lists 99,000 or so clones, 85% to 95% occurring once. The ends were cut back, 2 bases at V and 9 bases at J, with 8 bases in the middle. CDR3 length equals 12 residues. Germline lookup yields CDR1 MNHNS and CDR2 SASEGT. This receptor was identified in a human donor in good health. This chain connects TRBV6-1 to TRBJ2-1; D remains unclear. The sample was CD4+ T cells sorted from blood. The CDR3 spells CASSEWVAEQFF. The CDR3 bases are TGTGCCAGCAGTGAATGGGTGGCTGAGCAGTTCTTC.